This entry concerns a single T cell receptor beta chain. The antigen remains undetermined. RNA amounts of roughly 0.45 to 1 ug underwent reverse transcription with random hexamers. Coverage of TCR beta CDR3 amplification by immunoSEQ multiplex PCR extended to 54 Vbeta and 13 Jbeta. TCRdb re-called the immunoSEQ multiplex PCR reads through MiXCR, storing one row per CDR3 protein. The sample holds under 200,000 distinct CDR3 sequences, roughly 94% seen once. From blood CD8+ and CD4+ T cells, TCR beta sequences were generated. The diagnostic criteria were recently defined, and patients with Susac syndrome met them for definite or probable disease. This entry belongs to a study of CD8 T cells in Susac syndrome. CDR1 is LNHDA, CDR2 SQIVND, per germline (reference sequence). The CDR3 has 17 amino acids. Trimming stripped 5 bases from V and 2 bases from J, with 19 bases between. Findings and limits, study-wide: Roughly five Susac-specific public clones appeared in CD8+ TEMRA repertoires, and around 16 in total CD8+ repertoires.

The TCR sequence derives from a human donor with Susac syndrome. The rearrangement links TRBV19 to TRBJ1-5; D unclear. Sequencing was carried out using CD8+ T cells from PBMCs. CDR3 coding DNA: TGTGCCAGTAGTCCCCTCCCGGAGGGTGCGGGCAATCAGCCCCAGCATTTT. Protein: CASSPLPEGAGNQPQHF.